This T cell receptor beta chain was identified during a study of blood T cell repertoires in COVID-19. Per germline, CDR1 MDHEN and CDR2 SYDVKM. V was cut by 4 bases and J by 6 bases, with 16 bases left in between. CDR3 size: 15 residues. Assay: immunoSEQ multiplex PCR; the TCRdb copy retains only in-frame clones and omits some. The sample records under 200,000 clones, 85% to 90% being singletons. Sample: peripheral blood. The chain uses TRBV28 and TRBJ1-5; TRBD1 might be the D (5 bases). The source of this sequence is a woman in her 70s with acute or convalescent COVID-19. CDR3 in DNA: TGTGCCAGCAGTTCCCCCCCAGGGTTGAGTCAGCCCCAGCATTTT. Its protein product is CASSSPPGLSQPQHF.